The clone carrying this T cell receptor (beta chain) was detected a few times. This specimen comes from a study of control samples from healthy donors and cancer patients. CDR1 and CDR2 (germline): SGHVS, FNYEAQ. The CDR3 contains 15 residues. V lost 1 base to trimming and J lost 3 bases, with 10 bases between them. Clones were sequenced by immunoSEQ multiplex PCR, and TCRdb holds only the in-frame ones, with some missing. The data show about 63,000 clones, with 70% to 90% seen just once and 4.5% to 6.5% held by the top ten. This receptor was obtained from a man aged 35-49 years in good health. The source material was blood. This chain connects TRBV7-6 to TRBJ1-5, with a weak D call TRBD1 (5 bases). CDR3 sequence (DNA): TGTGCCAGCAGCTTAGATGCGGGGGTCAATCAGCCCCAGCATTTT. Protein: CASSLDAGVNQPQHF.